The following is a T cell receptor beta chain sequence with its context. V was trimmed by 4 bases and J by 5 bases, leaving 18 bases between them. The CDR3 has 15 residues. Germline V gene data show CDR1 as SGHKS and CDR2 as YYEKEE (reference sequence). The data were taken from a study of T-cell reconstitution after alpha-beta-depleted transplantation in children. The library targeted TCRbeta and was prepared with unique molecular identifiers. TCRdb fed the PCR reads into MiXCR, producing one record per CDR3 protein. This sample has some 500,000 distinct CDR3 sequences, with around 19% found just once.

The chain recombines TRBV5-5 with TRBJ2-5; no reliable D call. Sample: PBMCs from the stem cell graft donor, taken from the stem cell graft. The TCR sequence derives from a human donor who donated a stem cell graft to a child with acute lymphoblastic leukemia. The CDR3 nucleotides read TGTGCCAGCAGCCCGGAAGACAACTCTCGGGAGACCCAGTACTTC. It codes for CASSPEDNSRETQYF.